This entry concerns a single T cell receptor beta chain. Its antigen is as yet unknown. This sample stems from a study of cytomegalovirus exposure and HLA in healthy donors. Across the whole study: The study's early data release held about 85 million unique TCRs from HLA-typed donors. Study-level points and caveats: Information on immune exposure was restricted to one variable (CMV serostatus).

The PCR made use of 60 Vbeta and 13 Jbeta primers. The protocol was immunoSEQ multiplex PCR, while the TCRdb copy is restricted to in-frame clones and leaves out a portion. The sample yields about 130,000 clones, around 80% seen once. The CDR3 is made up of 18 amino acids. Trimming took 1 base from V and 1 from J; bases not matched to a gene: 13. Germline lookup yields CDR1 SGHTA and CDR2 FQGNSA. The receptor comes from a female donor in good health and CMV-seronegative. Input material: PBMCs. The chain carries TRBV7-2 and TRBJ2-7; the match to TRBD2 covers 7 bases. For the CDR3, the DNA is TGTGCCAGCAGCTTAGAGGGTTTTGGCGGGAGTAGGTCCTACGAGCAGTACTTC. It yields the protein CASSLEGFGGSRSYEQYF.